Presented here are 21 T cell receptor beta chains from one specimen sequenced in a study of CD8 T cells in ankylosing spondylitis. Via MiXCR, TCRdb re-called the 5' RACE reads, giving one row per CDR3 protein. This table has approximately 140,000 distinct CDR3 sequences, roughly 44% appearing once. The sequenced sample consisted of synovial fluid, either unsorted or a sorted T cell fraction (not recorded which). The receptors were sampled from a male donor with ankylosing spondylitis.

This clonotype has more than one count but fewer than ten. CDR3 sequence: CASSLTRDTIYF. In DNA, the CDR3 is TGTGCCAGCAGTCTAACAAGGGACACCATATATTTT. The chain links TRBV12-3 or TRBV12-4 to TRBJ1-3; D is uncertain. V lost 5 bases, J lost 8 bases, and 10 bases lay in between. This CDR3 region has 12 residues.

The rearrangement uses TRBV20-1 and TRBJ2-3; D call uncertain. The V end lost 7 bases, the J end lost 3 bases, and 14 bases lay between the germline ends. Germline CDR1 and CDR2: DFQATT and SNEGSKA (reference sequence). The length of the CDR3 is 13 residues. The CDR3 loop reads CSGYVSWTDTQYF. CDR3 in DNA: TGCAGTGGTTATGTGAGTTGGACAGATACGCAGTATTTT.

This clonotype was detected only a few times. The V and J genes are TRBV7-9 and TRBJ2-3, with D perhaps being TRBD1 or TRBD2 (5 bases each). This CDR3 region has 15 residues. CDR1 SEHNR and CDR2 FQNEAQ come from the germline V gene (reference sequence). The ends were cut back, 4 bases at V and 1 base at J, with 12 bases in the middle. The CDR3, as DNA: TGTGCCAGCAGCTACCCGGGACCCGGCACAGATACGCAGTATTTT. Translation: CASSYPGPGTDTQYF.

This rearrangement joins TRBV2 to TRBJ1-1; the D gene is possibly TRBD1 (5 bases). CDR1 is SNHLY and CDR2 is FYNNEI in the germline V gene. The CDR3 totals 14 residues. Trimming pared 8 bases from V and 12 bases from J, leaving 25 bases between. This chain's CDR3 is CASDYRWRGIPPFF. The CDR3 bases are TGTGCCAGCGACTATAGGTGGCGGGGCATCCCACCTTTCTTT.

The genes are TRBV7-2 and TRBJ2-7; D may be TRBD2 (6 bases). Between the trimmed V and J ends, which lost 3 bases and 2 bases, there was a span of 17 bases. This CDR3 region has 16 residues. CDR1 and CDR2 from the germline V gene are SGHTA and FQGNSA. DNA for the CDR3: TGTGCCAGCAGCTTCTTCCTTGGTCCGGGGGCCTACGAGCAGTACTTC. This translates into CASSFFLGPGAYEQYF.

V usage is TRBV5-1 and J usage is TRBJ1-1; D call uncertain. This CDR3 has 16 amino acids. The ends were cut back, 4 bases at V and 3 bases at J, with 19 bases in the middle. The germline gives CDR1 SGHRS, CDR2 YFSETQ. In DNA, the CDR3 is TGCGCCAGCAGCAATCCCGGGTCTCTGATGGACACTGAAGCTTTCTTT. This encodes CASSNPGSLMDTEAFF.

The V gene is TRBV28, the J gene TRBJ2-7, with a weak D call TRBD2 (6 bases). The V and J ends lost 3 bases and 0 bases respectively, with 15 bases between them. CDR3 length: 16 residues. Germline values: CDR1 MDHEN, CDR2 SYDVKM. The CDR3 region is CASSLTVSGFSYEQYF. As DNA, the CDR3 is TGTGCCAGCAGTTTGACGGTTAGCGGATTCTCCTACGAGCAGTACTTC. Using reference TRBV28 and TRBJ2-7 for the parts outside the CDR3, the full variable domain is DVKVTQSSRYLVKRTGEKVFLECVQDMDHENMFWYRQDPGLGLRLIYFSYDVKMKEKGDIPEGYSVSREKKERFSLILESASTNQTSMYLCASSLTVSGFSYEQYFGPGTRLTVT.

This clonotype showed up just a few times. The chain joins TRBV4-1 to TRBJ2-5; D tentatively fits TRBD1 or TRBD2 (6 bases each). The germline V gene has CDR1 MGHRA and CDR2 YSYEKL. V was shortened by 0 bases and J by 1 base, with 18 bases between the two germline ends. CDR3 length: 18 residues. CDR3 sequence: CASSQDLSGATGQETQYF. The DNA for the CDR3 is TGCGCCAGCAGCCAAGATCTCTCGGGGGCGACTGGCCAAGAGACCCAGTACTTC.

This clonotype was seen repeatedly, ten times or more. The chain recombines TRBV6-2 or TRBV6-3 with TRBJ1-5, with 7 bases lining up with TRBD1. CDR3 length: 15 residues. The germline gives CDR1 MNHEY, CDR2 SVGEGT. Trimming removed 10 bases from V and 4 bases from J; junction bases left unmatched: 13. The CDR3 coding sequence is TGTGCCACCCAATCCGGGACAGATAAAAATCAGCCCCAGCATTTT. Its protein product is CATQSGTDKNQPQHF.

This clonotype showed up many times. This chain links TRBV20-1 with TRBJ1-1, with D possibly matching TRBD1 (5 bases). Germline loops: CDR1 DFQATT, CDR2 SNEGSKA (reference sequence). Trimming removed 3 bases from V and 4 bases from J, with 12 bases in between. The CDR3 sequence is 13 residues long. Here the CDR3 DNA reads TGCAGTGCTAGCGATGGAGGGGTCACTGAAGCTTTCTTT. The encoded protein is CSASDGGVTEAFF.

This clonotype was seen ten or more times. The chain has TRBV4-3 and TRBJ2-7; D possibly corresponds to TRBD2 (6 bases). Trimming removed 4 bases at V and 7 bases at J, with 17 bases between. This CDR3 has 14 amino acids. CDR1 LGHNA and CDR2 YSLEER come from the germline V gene. The CDR3 nucleotides read TGCGCCAGCAGCCTCGCGGTGGAGGGGCGGGAGCAGTACTTC. Protein: CASSLAVEGREQYF.

This clonotype has a handful of counts. The chain uses TRBV10-3 and TRBJ2-5; TRBD2 might be the D (7 bases). Trimming took 0 bases from V and 5 from J, leaving 22 bases between them. This CDR3 has 18 amino acids. Looked up from germline, CDR1 is ENHRY and CDR2 is SYGVKD. The CDR3 sequence is CAISESTGWARELETQYF. CDR3 coding DNA: TGTGCCATCAGTGAGTCGACAGGATGGGCGCGGGAGCTTGAGACCCAGTACTTC.

This clonotype was seen a few times. The gene calls are TRBV10-3 and TRBJ2-7; D not certain. Trimming stripped 3 bases from V and 0 bases from J, with 9 bases between. Germline lookup yields CDR1 ENHRY and CDR2 SYGVKD. The CDR3 runs to 14 residues. CDR3 loop: CAISDPGLSYEQYF. The CDR3 coding sequence is TGTGCCATCAGTGACCCGGGCCTCTCCTACGAGCAGTACTTC.

This clonotype was detected many times. This chain uses TRBV9 with TRBJ2-1; D is possibly TRBD2 (6 bases). Germline lookup yields CDR1 SGDLS and CDR2 YYNGEE. The CDR3 is made up of 12 amino acids. The V and J ends lost 4 bases and 12 bases respectively, with 14 bases between them. CDR3 bases: TGTGCCAGCAGCCTGGGAGGAGGTGGGCAGTTCTTC. It is translated as CASSLGGGGQFF.

The genes are TRBV4-1 and TRBJ1-5; D not resolved. With 3 bases removed from V and 5 bases from J, the gap between germline ends came to 11 bases. The V gene's germline CDR1 is MGHRA and CDR2 YSYEKL. This CDR3 region has 14 residues. In nucleotides, the CDR3 is TGCGCCAGCAGCCAGGCCTCTATATATCAGCCCCAGCATTTT. It yields the protein CASSQASIYQPQHF.

The rearrangement uses TRBV7-8 and TRBJ2-1; 10 nucleotides align to TRBD2. V trimming: 6 bases; J trimming: 0 bases; junction bases outside the gene matches: 2. Germline V CDR1 and CDR2: SGHVS, FQNEAQ. CDR3 length: 15 amino acids. The CDR3 region is CASSWTSGSYNEQFF. Here the CDR3 DNA reads TGTGCCAGCAGTTGGACTAGCGGCTCCTACAATGAGCAGTTCTTC.

The chain uses TRBV9 and TRBJ1-2; D is ambiguous. The germline V gene encodes CDR1 SGDLS and CDR2 YYNGEE. Trimming shortened V by 0 bases and J by 1 base, and 16 bases separated the two germline ends. The CDR3 covers 17 residues. The CDR3 region is CASSVELVGGDNYGYTF. The DNA for the CDR3 is TGTGCCAGCAGCGTAGAGTTGGTTGGAGGAGATAACTATGGCTACACCTTC.

This clonotype counts as large (0.1 to 1%). The V gene is TRBV27, the J gene TRBJ2-7; 11 bases agree with TRBD1. CDR3 length equals 14 residues. V was pared by 5 bases and J by 2 bases, with 2 bases of the junction left unmatched. Germline V gene lookup returns CDR1 MNHEY and CDR2 SMNVEV (reference sequence). The CDR3 nucleotides are TGTGCCAGCAGTCCGGGACAGGGGGCCTACGAGCAGTACTTC. Protein: CASSPGQGAYEQYF.

CDR3 region: CAVARGLGVLARTEAFF. For the CDR3, the DNA is TGTGCCGTCGCAAGGGGGCTCGGGGTTCTAGCGCGAACTGAAGCTTTCTTT. V and J are TRBV10-3 and TRBJ1-1; TRBD1 aligns across 7 bases. Looked up from germline, CDR1 is ENHRY and CDR2 is SYGVKD. The CDR3 totals 17 residues. V shed 11 bases, J shed 5 bases, and the junction held 23 bases outside the gene matches.

The J gene is TRBJ1-1, the V gene TRBV20-1; 9 nucleotides align to TRBD1. The germline V gene encodes CDR1 DFQATT and CDR2 SNEGSKA (reference sequence). CDR3 length: 14 amino acids. Trimming removed 6 bases from V and 7 bases from J; junction bases left unmatched: 12. CDR3 DNA sequence: TGCAGTGCCAGAACAGGGGGCAGTAGTATTGAAGCTTTCTTT. It yields the protein CSARTGGSSIEAFF.

The rearrangement uses TRBV5-1 and TRBJ1-1; the D gene is possibly TRBD1 (6 bases). The V gene lost 0 bases and the J gene lost 0 bases, with 9 bases spanning the gap. The CDR3 loop spans 15 amino acids. Germline CDR1 is SGHRS and CDR2 is YFSETQ. The DNA of the CDR3 is TGCGCCAGCAGCTTGGGAGGACAGTTGAACACTGAAGCTTTCTTT. Translating it yields CASSLGGQLNTEAFF.